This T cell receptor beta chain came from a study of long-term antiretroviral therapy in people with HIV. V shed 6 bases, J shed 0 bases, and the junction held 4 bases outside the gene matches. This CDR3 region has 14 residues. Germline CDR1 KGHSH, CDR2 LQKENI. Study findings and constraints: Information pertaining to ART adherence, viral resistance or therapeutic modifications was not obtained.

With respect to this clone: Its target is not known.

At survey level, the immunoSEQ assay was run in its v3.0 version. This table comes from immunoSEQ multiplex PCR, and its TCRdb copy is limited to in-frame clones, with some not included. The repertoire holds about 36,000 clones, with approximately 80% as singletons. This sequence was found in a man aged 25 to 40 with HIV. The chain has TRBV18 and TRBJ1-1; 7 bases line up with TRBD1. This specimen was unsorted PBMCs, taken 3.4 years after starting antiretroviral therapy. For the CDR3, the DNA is TGTGCCAGCTCCGGACAGGTCATGAACACTGAAGCTTTCTTT. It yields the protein CASSGQVMNTEAFF. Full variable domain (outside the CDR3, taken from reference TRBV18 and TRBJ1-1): NAGVMQNPRHLVRRRGQEARLRCSPMKGHSHVYWYRQLPEEGLKFMVYLQKENIIDESGMPKERFSAEFPKEGPSILRIQQVVRGDSAAYFCASSGQVMNTEAFFGQGTRLTVV.